This T cell receptor beta chain was retrieved from a study of blood T cell repertoires in COVID-19. This clone was recorded a few times. Sequencing was performed with immunoSEQ multiplex PCR; in TCRdb, only in-frame clones are kept and a portion is missing. This sample carries some 130,000 clones, 75% to 90% of them seen once, and the ten largest clones take about 2.5%. The germline CDR1 and CDR2 sequences are LNHDA and SQIVND (reference sequence). The ends were cut back, 7 bases at V and 0 bases at J, with 10 bases in the middle. The CDR3 is made up of 15 amino acids. This receptor was taken from a woman between 50 and 59 years old who had recovered from COVID-19. The chain recombines TRBV19 with TRBJ1-6; tentatively, D is TRBD1 (6 bases). Sequencing input: PBMCs or T cells enriched from blood (not recorded which). CDR3 sequence reads: CASKGGSSYNSPLHF. The CDR3 DNA follows: TGTGCCAGTAAAGGGGGAAGCTCCTATAATTCACCCCTCCACTTT. Variable domain in full (rest from reference TRBV19 and TRBJ1-6): DGGITQSPKYLFRKEGQNVTLSCEQNLNHDAMYWYRQDPGQGLRLIYYSQIVNDFQKGDIAEGYSVSREKKESFPLTVTSAQKNPTAFYLCASKGGSSYNSPLHFGNGTRLTVT.